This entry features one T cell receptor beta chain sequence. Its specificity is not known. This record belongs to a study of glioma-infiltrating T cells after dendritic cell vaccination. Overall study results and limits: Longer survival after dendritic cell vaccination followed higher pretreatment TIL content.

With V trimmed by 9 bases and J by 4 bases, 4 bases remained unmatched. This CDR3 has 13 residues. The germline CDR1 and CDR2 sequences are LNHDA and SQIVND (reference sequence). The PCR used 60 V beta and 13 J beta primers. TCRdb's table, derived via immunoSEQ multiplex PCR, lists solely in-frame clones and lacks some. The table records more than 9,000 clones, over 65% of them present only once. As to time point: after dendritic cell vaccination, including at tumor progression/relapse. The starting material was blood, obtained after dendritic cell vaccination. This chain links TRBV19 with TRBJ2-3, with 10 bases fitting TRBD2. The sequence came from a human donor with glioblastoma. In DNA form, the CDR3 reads TGTGCCAGCAACGGACTAGCGGCAGATACGCAGTATTTT. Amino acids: CASNGLAADTQYF.